The 26 T cell receptor beta chains below all came from one sample that was sequenced in a study of blood T cell repertoires in COVID-19 (dated by TCRdb to the early 2020s). Libraries were built with the immunoSEQ multiplex PCR assay. TCRdb stores this immuneACCESS table with in-frame sequences only. Part of the clones is absent; in the studies checked, under half of the shortfall reflects unresolved V genes, and no reason is known for the rest. The sample table holds approximately 170,000 clones, of which more than 70% were seen once. The top ten clonotypes cover about 19% of the sample. The specimen sequenced was peripheral blood. The source is a woman between 70 and 85 years old who had recovered from COVID-19.

J is TRBJ2-7 and V is TRBV18, with D perhaps TRBD2 (6 bases). The CDR3 extends over 13 amino acids. Trimming removed 3 bases at V and 7 bases at J, with 13 bases between. Germline assignment: CDR1 KGHSH and CDR2 LQKENI. CDR3 loop: CASSPRDSVEQYF. The CDR3 coding sequence is TGTGCCAGCTCACCCCGGGACTCCGTGGAGCAGTACTTC.

The chain uses TRBV5-1 and TRBJ2-3; 10 nucleotides agree with TRBD1. Germline lookup yields CDR1 SGHRS and CDR2 YFSETQ. The CDR3 runs to 15 residues. V lost 4 bases to trimming and J lost 4 bases; unmatched junction nucleotides: 6. The CDR3 DNA reads as TGCGCCAGCAGCGGGGGCGGACAGGGGGCAGATACGCAGTATTTT. This translates into CASSGGGQGADTQYF.

The CDR3 DNA is TGTGCCAGCAGGGGACTAGCGGCAGATACGCAGTATTTT. Its protein is CASRGLAADTQYF. The J gene is TRBJ2-3, the V gene TRBV9; 11 bases map to TRBD2. Losses at the gene ends were 5 bases for V and 4 bases for J; bases not matched to a gene: 0. Germline V gives CDR1 SGDLS, CDR2 YYNGEE. The CDR3 consists of 13 residues.

The V and J genes are TRBV27 and TRBJ1-5; D remains unclear. The CDR3 covers 12 residues. Germline CDR1 and CDR2: MNHEY and SMNVEV (reference sequence). V lost 6 bases and J lost 5, with 8 bases in between. The CDR3 coding sequence is TGTGCCAGCAGGGGAGGGCATCAGCCCCAGCATTTT. Protein sequence: CASRGGHQPQHF.

The CDR3 protein is CSVVGSPNTGELFF. The DNA for the CDR3 is TGCAGCGTTGTGGGGAGCCCGAACACCGGGGAGCTGTTTTTT. V usage is TRBV29-1 and J usage is TRBJ2-2; D possibly corresponds to TRBD2 (5 bases). In germline, CDR1 is SQVTM, CDR2 ANQGSEA. With 4 bases removed from V and 0 bases from J, the gap between germline ends came to 9 bases. This CDR3 has 14 residues.

The CDR3: CASSQAIRGGQETQYF. CDR3 in DNA: TGTGCCAGCAGCCAGGCCATCCGGGGGGGCCAAGAGACCCAGTACTTC. This chain connects TRBV7-2 to TRBJ2-5; 8 nucleotides agree with TRBD2. The CDR3 consists of 16 residues. Germline V gene lookup returns CDR1 SGHTA and CDR2 FQGNSA. With V trimmed by 5 bases and J by 1 base, 9 bases remained unmatched.

V and J are TRBV19 and TRBJ1-5; perhaps TRBD1 as D (6 bases). V lost 4 bases and J lost 7, with 11 bases in between. Germline assignment: CDR1 LNHDA and CDR2 SQIVND (reference sequence). The CDR3 totals 13 residues. The CDR3 spells CASSKGGNQPQHF. CDR3 nucleotides: TGTGCCAGTAGTAAGGGGGGGAACCAGCCCCAGCATTTT.

This chain links TRBV11-3 with TRBJ1-1; TRBD1 aligns across 10 bases. CDR3 length: 14 amino acids. CDR1 is SGHNT, CDR2 YENEEA, per germline. Trimming took 5 bases from V and 4 from J; bases not matched to a gene: 4. In nucleotides, the CDR3 is TGTGCCAGCAGCCTTGGGACAGGGGCCACTGAAGCTTTCTTT. This translates into CASSLGTGATEAFF. Based on the CDR3 plus reference TRBV11-3 and TRBJ1-1, the full variable domain is EAGVVQSPRYKIIEKKQPVAFWCNPISGHNTLYWYLQNLGQGPELLIRYENEEAVDDSQLPKDRFSAERLKGVDSTLKIQPAELGDSAVYLCASSLGTGATEAFFGQGTRLTVV.

The CDR3 here is CASGLARRGIALGNYGYTF. Written as DNA, the CDR3 is TGTGCTAGTGGTTTGGCCCGAAGAGGGATCGCCTTGGGGAACTATGGCTACACCTTC. The chain uses TRBV12-5 and TRBJ1-2; D gene ambiguous. Germline-derived CDR1 and CDR2 are LGHNT and FRNRAP. V was shortened by 1 base and J by 2 bases, with 23 bases between the two germline ends. This CDR3 contains 19 residues.

The chain couples TRBV11-1 to TRBJ2-5; tentative D call: TRBD1 (5 bases). The V end lost 0 bases, the J end lost 5 bases, and 10 bases lay between the germline ends. CDR3 length: 14 amino acids. The germline gives CDR1 SGHAT, CDR2 FQDESV (reference sequence). As DNA, the CDR3 is TGTGCCAGCAGCTTAGCGGGGCAGCCGGAGACCCAGTACTTC. Residues: CASSLAGQPETQYF.

This rearrangement joins TRBV6-2 or TRBV6-3 to TRBJ1-2; D is unresolved. The CDR3 contains 12 residues. The germline V gene has CDR1 MNHEY and CDR2 SVGEGT. V lost 0 bases and J lost 4, with 3 bases in between. In nucleotides, the CDR3 is TGTGCCAGCAGTTACTCGGCCTATGGCTACACCTTC. Translation: CASSYSAYGYTF.

The sample holds one count of this clone. The J gene is TRBJ2-5, the V gene TRBV5-1, with a possible D match to TRBD2 (7 bases). In germline, CDR1 is SGHRS, CDR2 YFSETQ. The CDR3 length is 14 residues. V lost 7 bases and J lost 2, with 15 bases in between. The chain's CDR3 is CASGGASAQETQYF. CDR3 DNA sequence: TGCGCCAGCGGGGGGGCTAGCGCGCAAGAGACCCAGTACTTC.

The CDR3 bases are TGCGCCAGCAGCACCGGGTCCCAAGCTAACTATGGCTACACCTTC. This encodes CASSTGSQANYGYTF. The V and J genes are TRBV5-1 and TRBJ1-2; D is ambiguous. V lost 4 bases, J lost 0 bases, and 13 bases lay in between. The V gene's germline CDR1 is SGHRS and CDR2 YFSETQ. This CDR3 spans 15 amino acids.

This chain uses TRBV28 with TRBJ2-1; TRBD2 matches at 7 bases. CDR1 is MDHEN, CDR2 SYDVKM, per germline. Trimming at V came to 2 bases and at J to 9 bases, leaving 13 bases not matched to a gene. The CDR3 runs 16 residues. CDR3: CASSLRPGRPGGEQFF. The CDR3 region has the DNA TGTGCCAGCAGTTTACGCCCCGGGAGGCCGGGGGGTGAGCAGTTCTTC.

This chain links TRBV6-5 with TRBJ1-6; 9 bases are a match to TRBD1. This CDR3 has 13 residues. Germline V gives CDR1 MNHEY, CDR2 SVGAGI. V dropped 7 bases and J dropped 9; count of bases not matched to a gene: 4. CDR3 coding DNA: TGTGCCAGCACCAGACAGGGGGGTTCACCCCTCCACTTT. This codes for CASTRQGGSPLHF.

This chain's CDR3 is CASSLAVRASEQYF. In DNA, the CDR3 is TGTGCCAGCAGCTTGGCGGTGAGGGCCAGCGAGCAGTACTTC. The J gene is TRBJ2-7, the V gene TRBV5-6; tentative D call: TRBD2 (5 bases). The V gene lost 0 bases and the J gene lost 6 bases, with 13 bases spanning the gap. There are 14 residues in the CDR3. Per germline, CDR1 SGHDT and CDR2 YYEEEE.

The chain carries TRBV6-4 and TRBJ2-1; D possibly corresponds to TRBD2 (5 bases). The V end was cut by 4 bases, the J end by 7 bases, with 14 bases between. CDR1 and CDR2 from the germline V gene are MRHNA and SNTAGT. This CDR3 region has 14 residues. In DNA, the CDR3 is TGTGCCAGCAGTGGGTCTAGCTTGGGGAATGAGCAGTTCTTC. Its translation is CASSGSSLGNEQFF.

This clone was recorded once. The V gene is TRBV5-1, the J gene TRBJ2-7; D is perhaps TRBD2 (6 bases). Looked up from germline, CDR1 is SGHRS and CDR2 is YFSETQ. The CDR3 runs to 15 residues. Trimming cost V 3 bases and J 1 base, with 14 bases left between them. CDR3 sequence: CASSSDPGGSYEQYF. CDR3 in DNA: TGCGCCAGCAGCTCTGACCCCGGGGGTTCCTACGAGCAGTACTTC.

The gene calls are TRBV5-6 and TRBJ2-1, with TRBD2 as a possible D gene (7 bases). The V gene's germline CDR1 is SGHDT and CDR2 YYEEEE. This CDR3 has 13 residues. Trimming removed 6 bases at V and 8 bases at J, with 15 bases between. The CDR3 is CASTPGGGYEQFF. CDR3 nucleotide sequence: TGTGCCAGCACCCCGGGCGGGGGCTATGAGCAGTTCTTC.

The chain combines TRBV5-1 with TRBJ2-1, with D maybe TRBD2 (5 bases). Deletions cut 3 bases from V and 0 bases from J, with 10 bases between. CDR1 and CDR2 (germline): SGHRS, YFSETQ. The CDR3 contains 15 residues. Here the CDR3 DNA reads TGCGCCAGCAGCTCGACCAGCGGCTCCTACAATGAGCAGTTCTTC. This sequence encodes CASSSTSGSYNEQFF.

Written as DNA, the CDR3 is TGTGCCAGCAGCTTGTATGCGGGAGTAGCCTACAATGAGCAGTTCTTC. Translating it yields CASSLYAGVAYNEQFF. This chain links TRBV5-8 with TRBJ2-1; 7 nucleotides match TRBD2. The junction had 6 bases not matched to a gene; V was cut back by 1 base and J by 2 bases. The CDR3 has 16 residues. Germline assignment: CDR1 SGHTS and CDR2 YDEGEE.

The chain employs TRBV6-5 and TRBJ2-7, with 7 bases that match TRBD1. Germline CDR1 is MNHEY and CDR2 is SVGAGI. The CDR3 runs to 14 residues. J was trimmed by 4 bases and V by 6 bases; bases with no gene match: 9. The CDR3 sequence: CASSRGQQPYEQYF. CDR3 bases: TGTGCCAGCAGCCGGGGACAGCAACCGTACGAGCAGTACTTC.

This sequence joins TRBV5-1 and TRBJ2-5; 8 nucleotides line up with TRBD1. J was trimmed by 3 bases and V by 4 bases; bases with no gene match: 5. The CDR3 runs to 14 residues. Germline V gene sequence: CDR1 SGHRS, CDR2 YFSETQ. CDR3 sequence: CASSPQGAEETQYF. Written as DNA, the CDR3 is TGCGCCAGCAGCCCCCAGGGGGCGGAAGAGACCCAGTACTTC.

The chain uses TRBV2 and TRBJ1-1; D call uncertain. The CDR3 consists of 12 residues. The V gene's germline CDR1 is SNHLY and CDR2 FYNNEI. V dropped 6 bases and J dropped 6 bases, with 11 bases sitting between them. This CDR3 reads CASSAPPAEAFF. The DNA of the CDR3 is TGTGCCAGCAGCGCGCCCCCCGCTGAAGCTTTCTTT. Full variable domain (rest looked up from reference TRBV2 and TRBJ1-1): EPEVTQTPSHQVTQMGQEVILRCVPISNHLYFYWYRQILGQKVEFLVSFYNNEISEKSEIFDDQFSVERPDGSNFTLKIRSTKLEDSAMYFCASSAPPAEAFFGQGTRLTVV.

The rearrangement links TRBV28 to TRBJ1-5; tentative D call: TRBD1 (5 bases). This CDR3 is 16 amino acids long. With 3 bases removed from V and 7 bases from J, the gap between germline ends came to 19 bases. Germline CDR1 and CDR2: MDHEN and SYDVKM. CDR3 in amino acids: CASSFPAGQLGQPQHF. CDR3 coding DNA: TGTGCCAGCAGTTTCCCCGCAGGGCAGTTAGGCCAGCCCCAGCATTTT. Variable domain in full (rest from reference TRBV28 and TRBJ1-5): DVKVTQSSRYLVKRTGEKVFLECVQDMDHENMFWYRQDPGLGLRLIYFSYDVKMKEKGDIPEGYSVSREKKERFSLILESASTNQTSMYLCASSFPAGQLGQPQHFGDGTRLSIL.

The chain is built from TRBV7-6 and TRBJ1-5; no clear D gene. Trimming stripped 3 bases from V and 5 bases from J, with 20 bases between. This CDR3 comprises 17 residues. The V gene's germline CDR1 is SGHVS and CDR2 FNYEAQ. The CDR3, as DNA: TGTGCCAGCAGCTTGAGCCCGCCGACCGGGAGGCATCAGCCCCAGCATTTT. Protein: CASSLSPPTGRHQPQHF.